This T cell receptor (beta chain) came from a study of identical twins. Overall study results and limits: Cord blood beta clonotypes that were abundant carried fewer insertions, and memory repertoires showed no such trend.

This clonotype appeared a few times. Its antigen is not identified. Via MiXCR, TCRdb re-called the 5' RACE reads, giving one row per CDR3 protein. The table lists around 1.7 million distinct CDR3 sequences, 32% of them singletons. The CDR3 is 16 amino acids. V was trimmed by 2 bases and J by 0 bases, leaving 13 bases between them. CDR1 is MNHEY, CDR2 SVGAGI, per germline. Sequenced input: cord blood. V gene TRBV6-5 combines with J gene TRBJ1-1; perhaps TRBD1 as D (5 bases). The sequence was obtained from a newborn girl in good health. The CDR3, as DNA: TGTGCCAGCAGTTACACACGGGACCGCTTGAACACTGAAGCTTTCTTT. This translates into CASSYTRDRLNTEAFF.